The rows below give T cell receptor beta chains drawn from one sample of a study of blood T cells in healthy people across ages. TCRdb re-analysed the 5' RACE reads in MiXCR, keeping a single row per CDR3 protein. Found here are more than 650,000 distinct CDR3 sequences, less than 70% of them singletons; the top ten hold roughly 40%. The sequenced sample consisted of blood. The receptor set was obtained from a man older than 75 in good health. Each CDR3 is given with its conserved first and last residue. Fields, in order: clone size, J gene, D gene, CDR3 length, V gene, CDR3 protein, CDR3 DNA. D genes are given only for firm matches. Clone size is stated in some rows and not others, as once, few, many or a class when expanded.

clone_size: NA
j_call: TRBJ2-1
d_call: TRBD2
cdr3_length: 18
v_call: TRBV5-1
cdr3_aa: CASSQRTSGGFPYNEQFF
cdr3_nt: TGCGCCAGCAGCCAACGGACTAGCGGGGGATTCCCCTACAATGAGCAGTTCTTC

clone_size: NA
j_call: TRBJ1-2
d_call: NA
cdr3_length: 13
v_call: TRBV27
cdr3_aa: CASSFVANYGYTF
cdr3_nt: TGTGCCAGCAGTTTTGTGGCGAACTATGGCTACACCTTC

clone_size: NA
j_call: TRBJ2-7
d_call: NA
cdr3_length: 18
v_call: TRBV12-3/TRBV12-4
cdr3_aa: CASSLGRRGTGRSYEQYF
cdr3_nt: TGTGCCAGCAGTTTAGGTCGAAGGGGGACTGGGAGGTCCTACGAGCAGTACTTC

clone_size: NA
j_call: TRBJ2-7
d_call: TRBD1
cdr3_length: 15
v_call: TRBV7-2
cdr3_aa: CASSLGDRDMNEQYF
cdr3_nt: TGTGCCAGCAGCTTGGGGGACAGGGACATGAACGAGCAGTACTTC

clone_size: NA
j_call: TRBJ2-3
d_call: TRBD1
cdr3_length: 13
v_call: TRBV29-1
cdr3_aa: CGVEVGTGRYAYF
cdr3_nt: TGCGGCGTTGAGGTTGGGACAGGGAGATACGCGTATTTT

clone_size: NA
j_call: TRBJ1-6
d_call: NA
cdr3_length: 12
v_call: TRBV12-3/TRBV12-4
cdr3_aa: CASRRGDSPLHF
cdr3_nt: TGTGCCAGCAGAAGGGGGGACTCACCCCTCCACTTT

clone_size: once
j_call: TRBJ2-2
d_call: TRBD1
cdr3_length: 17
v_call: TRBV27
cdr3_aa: CASSPGTDSQFTGELFF
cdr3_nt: TGTGCCAGCAGCCCCGGGACAGACTCTCAGTTCACCGGGGAGCTGTTTTTT

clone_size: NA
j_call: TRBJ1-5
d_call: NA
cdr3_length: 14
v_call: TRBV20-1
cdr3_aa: CSARDGRSKQPQHF
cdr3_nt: TGCAGTGCTAGAGATGGCAGAAGCAAGCAGCCCCAGCATTTT

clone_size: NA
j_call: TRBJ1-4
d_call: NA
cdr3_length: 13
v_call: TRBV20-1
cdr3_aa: CSAPGPANEKLFF
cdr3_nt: TGCAGTGCTCCGGGACCCGCTAATGAAAAACTGTTTTTT

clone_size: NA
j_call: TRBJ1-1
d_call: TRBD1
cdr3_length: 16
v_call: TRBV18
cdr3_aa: CASSPDRGRGETEAFF
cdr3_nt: TGTGCCAGCTCACCGGACAGGGGGCGAGGGGAGACTGAAGCTTTCTTT

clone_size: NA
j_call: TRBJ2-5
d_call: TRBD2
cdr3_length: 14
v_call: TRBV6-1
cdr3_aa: CASSALAGGETQYF
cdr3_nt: TGTGCCAGCAGTGCTCTAGCGGGAGGAGAGACCCAGTACTTC

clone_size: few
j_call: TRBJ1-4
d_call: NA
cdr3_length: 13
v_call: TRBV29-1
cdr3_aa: CSVEEGGDEKLFF
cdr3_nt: TGCAGCGTTGAAGAGGGGGGTGATGAAAAACTGTTTTTT

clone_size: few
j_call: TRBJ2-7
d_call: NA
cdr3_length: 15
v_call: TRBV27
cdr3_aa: CASTKGGEGTYEQYF
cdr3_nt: TGTGCCAGCACCAAGGGGGGGGAAGGGACCTACGAGCAGTACTTC

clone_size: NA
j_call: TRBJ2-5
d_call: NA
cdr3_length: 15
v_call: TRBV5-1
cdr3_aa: CASSLASTRAETQYF
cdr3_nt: TGCGCCAGCAGCTTGGCATCCACCAGGGCAGAGACCCAGTACTTC

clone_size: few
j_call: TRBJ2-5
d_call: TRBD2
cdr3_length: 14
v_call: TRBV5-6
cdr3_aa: CASSLAGLGETQYF
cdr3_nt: TGTGCCAGCAGCTTAGCGGGATTGGGGGAGACCCAGTACTTC

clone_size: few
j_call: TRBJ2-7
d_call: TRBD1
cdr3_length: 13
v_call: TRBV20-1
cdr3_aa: CSAPDRLTYEQYF
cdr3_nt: TGCAGTGCCCCGGACAGGCTTACCTACGAGCAGTACTTC

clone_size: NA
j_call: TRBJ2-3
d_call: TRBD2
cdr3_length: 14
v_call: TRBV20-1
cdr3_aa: CSARRAGAADTQYF
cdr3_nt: TGCAGTGCTAGGAGGGCGGGAGCCGCGGATACGCAGTATTTT

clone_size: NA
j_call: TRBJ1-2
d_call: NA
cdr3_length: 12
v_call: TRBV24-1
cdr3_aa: CATSDPQLGYTF
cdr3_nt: TGTGCCACCAGTGACCCTCAGTTGGGCTACACCTTC

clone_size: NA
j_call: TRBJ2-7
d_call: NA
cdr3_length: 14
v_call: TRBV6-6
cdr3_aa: CASSFAGPLGEQYF
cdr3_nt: TGTGCCAGCAGTTTTGCGGGGCCGCTGGGCGAGCAGTACTTC